This T cell receptor beta chain was documented in a study of shared clonotypes between healthy human individuals. Points from the study as a whole: For naive CD4 cells, 4% to 5% of clonotypes were shared across a few donors.

The assay was immunoSEQ multiplex PCR, and TCRdb's table has in-frame clones only and misses some. The data contain under 700,000 clones, 95% of them singletons. CDR3 size: 13 residues. Germline assignment: CDR1 SGHAT and CDR2 FQNNGV. V was clipped by 4 bases and J by 5 bases; unmatched bases: 2. Terminally differentiated effector memory CD45RA+ cells were left out of the naive CD8 fraction, which was CD45RO-negative and positively selected for CCR7. Of note for this clone: Its antigen is unidentified.

This receptor was taken from a woman between 25 and 40 years old in good health. V usage is TRBV11-2 and J usage is TRBJ2-3; 8 bases map to TRBD1. The sequenced sample was naive CD8+ T cells sorted from blood. CDR3 in amino acids: CASSSDRGDTQYF. DNA of the CDR3: TGTGCCAGCAGCTCCGACAGGGGAGATACGCAGTATTTT.